This T cell receptor beta chain originates from a study of shared clonotypes between healthy human individuals. Notes on the study in general: Donor scarcity curtailed the genetic and exposure-history diversity represented herein.

The table came from immunoSEQ multiplex PCR; TCRdb's copy has only in-frame clones and leaves some out. Counted here are 2,500,000 or so clones, 80% to 95% occurring once; the ten biggest clones make up 0.37%. Of note for this clone: Its antigen is not identified. Other DNA sequences within the sample encode an identical CDR3.

Subsets obtained from CD4+ cells comprised CD45RA+ naive and CD45RA-negative memory cells. Trimming took 7 bases from V and 4 from J, leaving 6 bases between them. Germline CDR1 and CDR2: SNHLY and FYNNEI. This CDR3 contains 11 residues. The source material was naive CD4+ T cells from PBMCs. Regarding subset: CD45RA+ positively selected. The sequence was collected from a man aged 18 to 30 in good health. Some clones in this sample may be carry-over from other donors' samples. V is TRBV2 and J is TRBJ2-3; no definite D call. As DNA, the CDR3 is TGTGCCAGCACGAGCGCAGATACGCAGTATTTT. Its protein product is CASTSADTQYF.